This TCR beta chain was captured by sequencing in a study of shared clonotypes between healthy human individuals. Genomic DNA belonging to each subset was distributed in equal measure over several immunoSEQ plates. Unsorted PBMC contributed 300 ng DNA, some 29,000 T cell genomes, to each replicate PCR. Method: immunoSEQ multiplex PCR; TCRdb's copy keeps in-frame clones and lacks some. This table has about 600,000 clones, around 78% appearing once. This clone has only one observation. V was cut by 4 bases and J by 3 bases, with 9 bases left in between. CDR1 is MNHEY and CDR2 is SVGAGI in the germline V gene. The CDR3 is made up of 13 amino acids.

V and J are TRBV6-5 and TRBJ1-2; TRBD1 is a possible D gene (6 bases). The receptor comes from a woman between 40 and 50 years old in good health. Some clones in this sample may be carry-over from other donors' samples. Sequenced sample: PBMCs. CDR3 region: CASSFTGYYGYTF. In nucleotides, the CDR3 is TGTGCCAGCAGTTTTACAGGGTACTATGGCTACACCTTC.